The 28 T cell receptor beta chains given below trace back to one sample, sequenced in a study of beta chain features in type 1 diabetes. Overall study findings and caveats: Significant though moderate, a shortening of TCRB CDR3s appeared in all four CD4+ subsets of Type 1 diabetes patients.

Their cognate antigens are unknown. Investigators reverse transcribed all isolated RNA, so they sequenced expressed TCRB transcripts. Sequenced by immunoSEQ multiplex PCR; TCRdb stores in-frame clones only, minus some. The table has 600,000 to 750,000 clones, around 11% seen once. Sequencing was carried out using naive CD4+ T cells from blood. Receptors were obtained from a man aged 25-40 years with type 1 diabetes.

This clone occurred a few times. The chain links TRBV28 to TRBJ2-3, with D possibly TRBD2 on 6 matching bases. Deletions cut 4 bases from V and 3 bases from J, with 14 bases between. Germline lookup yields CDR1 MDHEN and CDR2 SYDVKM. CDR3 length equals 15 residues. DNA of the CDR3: TGTGCCAGCAGTTGGAGGGTGGGATGGACAGATACGCAGTATTTT. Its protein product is CASSWRVGWTDTQYF.

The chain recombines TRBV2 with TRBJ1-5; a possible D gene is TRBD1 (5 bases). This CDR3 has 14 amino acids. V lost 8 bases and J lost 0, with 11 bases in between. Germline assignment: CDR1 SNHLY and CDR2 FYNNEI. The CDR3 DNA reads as TGTGCCAGCTCCGAGGGGATTAGCAATCAGCCCCAGCATTTT. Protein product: CASSEGISNQPQHF. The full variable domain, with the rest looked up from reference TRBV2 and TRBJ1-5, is EPEVTQTPSHQVTQMGQEVILRCVPISNHLYFYWYRQILGQKVEFLVSFYNNEISEKSEIFDDQFSVERPDGSNFTLKIRSTKLEDSAMYFCASSEGISNQPQHFGDGTRLSIL.

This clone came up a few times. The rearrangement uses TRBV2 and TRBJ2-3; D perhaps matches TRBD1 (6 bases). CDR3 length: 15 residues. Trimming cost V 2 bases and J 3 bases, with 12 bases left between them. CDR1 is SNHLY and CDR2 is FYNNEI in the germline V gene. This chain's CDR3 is CASSELQGRTDTQYF. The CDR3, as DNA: TGTGCCAGCAGTGAACTCCAGGGGAGAACAGATACGCAGTATTTT. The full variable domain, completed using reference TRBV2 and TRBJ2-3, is EPEVTQTPSHQVTQMGQEVILRCVPISNHLYFYWYRQILGQKVEFLVSFYNNEISEKSEIFDDQFSVERPDGSNFTLKIRSTKLEDSAMYFCASSELQGRTDTQYFGPGTRLTVL.

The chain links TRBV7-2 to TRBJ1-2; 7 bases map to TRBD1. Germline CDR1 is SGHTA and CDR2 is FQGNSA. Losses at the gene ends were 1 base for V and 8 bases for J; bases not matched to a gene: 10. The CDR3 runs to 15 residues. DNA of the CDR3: TGTGCCAGCAGCTTAGGGCAGGGGGACCTTATGGGCTACACCTTC. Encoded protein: CASSLGQGDLMGYTF.

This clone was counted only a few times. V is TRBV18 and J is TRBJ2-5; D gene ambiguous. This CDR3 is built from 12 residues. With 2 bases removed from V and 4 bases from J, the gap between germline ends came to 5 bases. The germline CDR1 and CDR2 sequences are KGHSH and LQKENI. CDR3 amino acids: CASSPMIETQYF. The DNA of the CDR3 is TGTGCCAGCTCACCAATGATAGAGACCCAGTACTTC.

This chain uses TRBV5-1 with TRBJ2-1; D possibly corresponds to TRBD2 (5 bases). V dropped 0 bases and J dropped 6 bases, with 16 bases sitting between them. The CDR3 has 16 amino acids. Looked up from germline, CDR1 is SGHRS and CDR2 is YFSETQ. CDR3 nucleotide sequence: TGCGCCAGCAGCTTGGTAGGGCAGGCGGGTGGCAATGAGCAGTTCTTC. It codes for CASSLVGQAGGNEQFF.

CDR3 in amino acids: CASSLGGGVNTEAFF. CDR3 nucleotides: TGCGCCAGCAGCTTGGGAGGGGGTGTGAACACTGAAGCTTTCTTT. This rearrangement joins TRBV5-1 to TRBJ1-1, with a tentative D call TRBD1 (6 bases). The CDR3 extends over 15 amino acids. V lost 0 bases and J lost 0, with 9 bases in between. CDR1 and CDR2 (germline): SGHRS, YFSETQ.

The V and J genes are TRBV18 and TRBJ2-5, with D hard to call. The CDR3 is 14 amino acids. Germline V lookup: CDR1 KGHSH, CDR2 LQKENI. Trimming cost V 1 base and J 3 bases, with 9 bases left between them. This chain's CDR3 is CASSPQPGEETQYF. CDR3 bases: TGTGCCAGCTCACCACAGCCAGGAGAAGAGACCCAGTACTTC.

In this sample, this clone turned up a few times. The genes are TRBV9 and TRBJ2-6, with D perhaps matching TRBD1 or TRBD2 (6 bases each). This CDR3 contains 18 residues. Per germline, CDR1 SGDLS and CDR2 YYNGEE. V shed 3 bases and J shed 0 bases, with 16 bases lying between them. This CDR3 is CASSGQIGGSSGANVLTF. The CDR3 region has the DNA TGTGCCAGCAGCGGACAGATCGGGGGCAGCTCTGGGGCCAACGTCCTGACTTTC. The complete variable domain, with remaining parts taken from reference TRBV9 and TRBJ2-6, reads DSGVTQTPKHLITATGQRVTLRCSPRSGDLSVYWYQQSLDQGLQFLIQYYNGEERAKGNILERFSAQQFPDLHSELNLSSLELGDSALYFCASSGQIGGSSGANVLTFGAGSRLTVL.

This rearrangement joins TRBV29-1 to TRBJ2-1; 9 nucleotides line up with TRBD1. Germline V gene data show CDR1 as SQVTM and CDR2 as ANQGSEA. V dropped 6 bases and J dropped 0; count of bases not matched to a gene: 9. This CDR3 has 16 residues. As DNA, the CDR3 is TGCAGCGTAGCACCGGGACAGGGCAGCTCCTACAATGAGCAGTTCTTC. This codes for CSVAPGQGSSYNEQFF.

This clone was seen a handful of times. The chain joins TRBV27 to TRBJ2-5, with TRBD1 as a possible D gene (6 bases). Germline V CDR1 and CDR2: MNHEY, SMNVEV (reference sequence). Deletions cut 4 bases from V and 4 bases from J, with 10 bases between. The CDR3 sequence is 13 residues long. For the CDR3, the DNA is TGTGCCAGCAGTTCACAGGGATCAGAGACCCAGTACTTC. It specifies CASSSQGSETQYF.

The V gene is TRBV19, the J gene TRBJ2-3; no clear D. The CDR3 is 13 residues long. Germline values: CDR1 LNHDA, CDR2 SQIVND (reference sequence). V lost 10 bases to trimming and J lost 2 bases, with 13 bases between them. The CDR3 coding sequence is TGTGCCACCTCGGCACAGACCACAGATACGCAGTATTTT. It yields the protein CATSAQTTDTQYF.

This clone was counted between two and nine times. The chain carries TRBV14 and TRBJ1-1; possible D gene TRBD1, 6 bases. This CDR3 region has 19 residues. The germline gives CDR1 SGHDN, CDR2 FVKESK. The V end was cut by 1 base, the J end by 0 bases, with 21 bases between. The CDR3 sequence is CASSQVVGGVDQLNTEAFF. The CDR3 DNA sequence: TGTGCCAGCAGCCAAGTTGTGGGGGGCGTGGATCAACTGAACACTGAAGCTTTCTTT.

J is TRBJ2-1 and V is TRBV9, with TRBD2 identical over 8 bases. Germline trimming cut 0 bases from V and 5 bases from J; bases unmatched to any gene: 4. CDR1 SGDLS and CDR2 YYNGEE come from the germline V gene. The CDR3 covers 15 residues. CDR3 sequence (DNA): TGTGCCAGCAGCGTAGGATTAGCGGGGCACAATGAGCAGTTCTTC. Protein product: CASSVGLAGHNEQFF. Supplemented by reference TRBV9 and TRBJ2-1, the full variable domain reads DSGVTQTPKHLITATGQRVTLRCSPRSGDLSVYWYQQSLDQGLQFLIQYYNGEERAKGNILERFSAQQFPDLHSELNLSSLELGDSALYFCASSVGLAGHNEQFFGPGTRLTVL.

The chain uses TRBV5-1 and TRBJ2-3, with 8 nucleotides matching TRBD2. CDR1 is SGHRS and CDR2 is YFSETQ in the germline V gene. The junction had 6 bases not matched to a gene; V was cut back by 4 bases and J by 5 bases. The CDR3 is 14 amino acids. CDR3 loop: CASSRETSEDTQYF. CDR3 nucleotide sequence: TGCGCCAGCAGCCGGGAGACTAGCGAAGATACGCAGTATTTT.

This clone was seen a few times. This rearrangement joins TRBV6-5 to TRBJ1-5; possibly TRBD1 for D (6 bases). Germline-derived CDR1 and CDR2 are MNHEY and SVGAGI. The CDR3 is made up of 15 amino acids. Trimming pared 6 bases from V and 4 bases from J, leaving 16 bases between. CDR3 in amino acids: CASRSTGSGNQPQHF. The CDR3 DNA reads TGTGCCAGCAGATCCACAGGGTCGGGGAATCAGCCCCAGCATTTT.

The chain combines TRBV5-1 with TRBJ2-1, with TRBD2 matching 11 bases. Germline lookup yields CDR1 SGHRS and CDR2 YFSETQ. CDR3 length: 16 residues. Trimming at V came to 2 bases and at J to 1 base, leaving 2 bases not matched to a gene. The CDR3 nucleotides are TGCGCCAGCAGCTTCATAGCGGGGGGGTCCTACAATGAGCAGTTCTTC. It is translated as CASSFIAGGSYNEQFF.

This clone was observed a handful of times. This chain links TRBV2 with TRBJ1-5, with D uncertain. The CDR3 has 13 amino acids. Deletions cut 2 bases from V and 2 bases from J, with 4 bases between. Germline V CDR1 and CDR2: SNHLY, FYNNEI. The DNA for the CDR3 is TGTGCCAGCAGTGAACGGGGCAATCAGCCCCAGCATTTT. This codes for CASSERGNQPQHF. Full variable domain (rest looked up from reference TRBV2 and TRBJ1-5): EPEVTQTPSHQVTQMGQEVILRCVPISNHLYFYWYRQILGQKVEFLVSFYNNEISEKSEIFDDQFSVERPDGSNFTLKIRSTKLEDSAMYFCASSERGNQPQHFGDGTRLSIL.

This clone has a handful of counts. CDR3 sequence reads: CASSQDQGALNTEAFF. The CDR3 DNA reads as TGCGCCAGCAGCCAGGATCAGGGGGCACTGAACACTGAAGCTTTCTTT. The V call is TRBV4-3, the J call TRBJ1-1; TRBD1 agrees at 8 bases. This CDR3 region has 16 residues. V lost 3 bases to trimming and J lost 0 bases; unmatched junction nucleotides: 6. CDR1 LGHNA and CDR2 YSLEER come from the germline V gene.

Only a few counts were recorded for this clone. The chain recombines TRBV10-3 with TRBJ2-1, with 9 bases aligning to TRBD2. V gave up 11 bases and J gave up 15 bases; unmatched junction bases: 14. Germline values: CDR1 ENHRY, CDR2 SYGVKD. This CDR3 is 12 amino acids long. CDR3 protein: CAGNAAGGRVFF. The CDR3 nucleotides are TGTGCCGGCAATGCCGCCGGCGGGAGGGTGTTCTTC.

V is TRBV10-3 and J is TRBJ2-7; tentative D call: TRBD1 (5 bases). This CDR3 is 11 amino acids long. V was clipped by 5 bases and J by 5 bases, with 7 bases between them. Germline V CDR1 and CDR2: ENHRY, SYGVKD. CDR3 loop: CAISQGDEQYF. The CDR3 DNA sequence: TGTGCCATCAGTCAAGGGGACGAGCAGTACTTC.

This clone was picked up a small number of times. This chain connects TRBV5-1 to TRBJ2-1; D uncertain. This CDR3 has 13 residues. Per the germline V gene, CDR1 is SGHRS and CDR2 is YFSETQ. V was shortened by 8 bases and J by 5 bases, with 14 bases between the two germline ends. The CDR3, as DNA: TGCGCCAGTCAAGAAAGTCGGGACAATGAGCAGTTCTTC. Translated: CASQESRDNEQFF.

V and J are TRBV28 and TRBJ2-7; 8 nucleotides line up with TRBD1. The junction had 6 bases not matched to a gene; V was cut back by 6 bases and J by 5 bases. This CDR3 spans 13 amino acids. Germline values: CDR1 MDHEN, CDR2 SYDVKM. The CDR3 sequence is CASRGQTGDEQYF. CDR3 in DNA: TGTGCCAGCAGGGGACAGACAGGGGACGAGCAGTACTTC. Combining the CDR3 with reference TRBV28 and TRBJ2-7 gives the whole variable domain DVKVTQSSRYLVKRTGEKVFLECVQDMDHENMFWYRQDPGLGLRLIYFSYDVKMKEKGDIPEGYSVSREKKERFSLILESASTNQTSMYLCASRGQTGDEQYFGPGTRLTVT.

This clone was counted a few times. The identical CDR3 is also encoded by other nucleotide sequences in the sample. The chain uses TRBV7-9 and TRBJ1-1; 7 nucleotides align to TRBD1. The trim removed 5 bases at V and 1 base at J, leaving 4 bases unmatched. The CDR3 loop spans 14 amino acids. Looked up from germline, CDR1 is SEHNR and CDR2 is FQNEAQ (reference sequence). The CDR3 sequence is CASSLRQGNTEAFF. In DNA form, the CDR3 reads TGTGCCAGCAGCCTACGACAGGGGAACACTGAAGCTTTCTTT. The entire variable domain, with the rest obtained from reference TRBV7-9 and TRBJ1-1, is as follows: DTGVSQNPRHKITKRGQNVTFRCDPISEHNRLYWYRQTLGQGPEFLTYFQNEAQLEKSRLLSDRFSAERPKGSFSTLEIQRTEQGDSAMYLCASSLRQGNTEAFFGQGTRLTVV.

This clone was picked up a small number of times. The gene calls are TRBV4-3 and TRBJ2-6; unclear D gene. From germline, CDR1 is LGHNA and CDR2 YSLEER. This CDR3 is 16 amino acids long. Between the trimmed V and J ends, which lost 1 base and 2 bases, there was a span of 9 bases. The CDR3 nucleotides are TGCGCCAGCAGCCAAGTGTACGGACCTGGGGCCAACGTCCTGACTTTC. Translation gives CASSQVYGPGANVLTF.

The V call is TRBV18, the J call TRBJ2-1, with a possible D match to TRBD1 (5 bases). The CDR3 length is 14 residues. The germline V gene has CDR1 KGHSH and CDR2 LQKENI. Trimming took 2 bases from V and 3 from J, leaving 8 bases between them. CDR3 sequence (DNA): TGTGCCAGCTCACCATCGACAGTCTACAATGAGCAGTTCTTC. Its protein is CASSPSTVYNEQFF. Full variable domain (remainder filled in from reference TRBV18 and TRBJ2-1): NAGVMQNPRHLVRRRGQEARLRCSPMKGHSHVYWYRQLPEEGLKFMVYLQKENIIDESGMPKERFSAEFPKEGPSILRIQQVVRGDSAAYFCASSPSTVYNEQFFGPGTRLTVL.

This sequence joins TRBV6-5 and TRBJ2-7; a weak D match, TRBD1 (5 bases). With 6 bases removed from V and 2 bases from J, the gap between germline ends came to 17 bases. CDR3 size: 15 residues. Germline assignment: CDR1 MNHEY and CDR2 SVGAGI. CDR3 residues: CASSLRGAQAYEQYF. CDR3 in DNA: TGTGCCAGCAGCCTCCGTGGGGCGCAAGCCTACGAGCAGTACTTC.

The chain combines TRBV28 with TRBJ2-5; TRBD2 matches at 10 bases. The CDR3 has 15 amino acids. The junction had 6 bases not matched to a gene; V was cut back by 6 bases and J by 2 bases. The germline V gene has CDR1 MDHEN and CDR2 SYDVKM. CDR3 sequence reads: CASSLGTSAQETQYF. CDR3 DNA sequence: TGTGCCAGCAGCCTTGGGACTAGCGCTCAAGAGACCCAGTACTTC.